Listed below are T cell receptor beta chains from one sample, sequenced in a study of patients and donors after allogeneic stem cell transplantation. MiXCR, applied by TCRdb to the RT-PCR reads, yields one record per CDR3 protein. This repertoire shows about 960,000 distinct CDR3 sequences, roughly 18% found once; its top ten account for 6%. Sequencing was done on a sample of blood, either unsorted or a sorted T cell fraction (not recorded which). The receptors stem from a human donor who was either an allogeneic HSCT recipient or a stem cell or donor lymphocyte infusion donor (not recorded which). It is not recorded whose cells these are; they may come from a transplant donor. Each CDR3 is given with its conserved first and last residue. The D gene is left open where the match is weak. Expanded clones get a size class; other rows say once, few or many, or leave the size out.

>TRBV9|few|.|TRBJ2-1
TGTGCCAGCAGCGTATGGGGCGGAGGGGGGCCTTACAATGAGCAGTTCTTC
CASSVWGGGGPYNEQFF
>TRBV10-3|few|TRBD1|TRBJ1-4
TGTGCCATCAGGAAAACAGGGGGCGACGAAAAACTGTTTTTT
CAIRKTGGDEKLFF
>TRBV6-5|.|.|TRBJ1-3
TGTGCCAGCAGTTACTCCGGTGGGGGTGTGAACTCTGGAAACACCATATATTTT
CASSYSGGGVNSGNTIYF
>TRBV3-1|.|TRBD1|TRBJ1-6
TGTGCCAGCAGCCAATTATCCGGGACAGGGCTAGATTCACCCCTCCACTTT
CASSQLSGTGLDSPLHF
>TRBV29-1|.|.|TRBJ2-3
TGCAGCGTTGGGCTCGATACGCAGTATTTT
CSVGLDTQYF
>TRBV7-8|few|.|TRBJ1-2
TGTGCCAGCAGCCCCGTAGATACAGGGTTTGGCTACACCTTC
CASSPVDTGFGYTF
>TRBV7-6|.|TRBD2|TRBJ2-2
TGTGCCAGCAGCCAGGGCGAGCGGGGGCCCACCGGGGAGCTGTTTTTT
CASSQGERGPTGELFF
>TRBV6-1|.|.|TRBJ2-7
TGTGCCAGCAGTGAAGCGCCAGAGCGAGAGCAGTACTTC
CASSEAPEREQYF
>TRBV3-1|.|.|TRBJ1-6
TGTGCCAGCAGCTTGACAGTTCGAAATTCACCCCTCCACTTT
CASSLTVRNSPLHF
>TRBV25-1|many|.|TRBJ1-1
TGTGCCAGCAACTGGAACACTGAAGCTTTCTTT
CASNWNTEAFF
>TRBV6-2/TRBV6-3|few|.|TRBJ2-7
TGTGCCAGCAGTTACAACAGGGTTTACGAGCAGTACTTC
CASSYNRVYEQYF
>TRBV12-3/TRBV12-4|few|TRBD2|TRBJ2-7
TGTGCCAGCAGTCTACGTAAGCGGGAGAAGGTCTACGAGCAGTACTTC
CASSLRKREKVYEQYF
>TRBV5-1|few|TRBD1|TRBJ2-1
TGCGCCAGCAGCTTCGGGACAGGGTTGGATGAGCAGTTCTTC
CASSFGTGLDEQFF
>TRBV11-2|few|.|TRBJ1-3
TGTGCCAGCGGGGTTCTAGGTGGAAACACCATATATTTT
CASGVLGGNTIYF
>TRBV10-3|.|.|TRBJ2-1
TGTGCCATCAGCGGAGGCGGCGGGATTGAGCAGTTCTTC
CAISGGGGIEQFF
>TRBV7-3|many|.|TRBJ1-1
TGTGCCAGCAGCTTAAAAAAGAACACTGAAGCTTTCTTT
CASSLKKNTEAFF
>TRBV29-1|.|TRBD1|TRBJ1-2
TGCAGCGTCACCACAGGGGAAGGAAACTATGGCTACACCTTC
CSVTTGEGNYGYTF
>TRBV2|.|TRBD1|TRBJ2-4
TGTGCCAGCAGTGGTACAACAGGGGCGGCAAACATTCAGTACTTC
CASSGTTGAANIQYF
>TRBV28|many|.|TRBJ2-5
TGTGCCAGCAGTTCTGGGGTTCGAGAGACCCAGTACTTC
CASSSGVRETQYF
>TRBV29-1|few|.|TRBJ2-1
TGCAGCGCCAGGGGTTCTCGAGATGAGCAGTTCTTC
CSARGSRDEQFF
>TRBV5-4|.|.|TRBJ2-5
TGTGCCAGCAGCCAGACAAGTCTGGAGACCCAGTACTTC
CASSQTSLETQYF
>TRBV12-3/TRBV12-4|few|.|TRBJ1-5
TGTGCCAGCAGTTTGACGTCGAATAGCAATCAGCCCCAGCATTTT
CASSLTSNSNQPQHF
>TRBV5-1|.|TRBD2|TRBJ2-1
TGCGCCAGCAGCCCATCCGGACGACTAGCGGGATTACCCTACAATGAGCAGTTCTTC
CASSPSGRLAGLPYNEQFF
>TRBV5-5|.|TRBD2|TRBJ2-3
TGTGCCAGCAGCTATAGCGGGGGGGCCCCTATTACGCAGTATTTT
CASSYSGGAPITQYF
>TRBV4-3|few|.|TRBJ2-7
TGCGCCAGCAGCCAAGAGCTGAGTAGCGGTTCCTACGAGCAGTACTTC
CASSQELSSGSYEQYF
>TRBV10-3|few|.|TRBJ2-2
TGTGCCATCAGAGGTGACGGGGAGCTGTTTTTT
CAIRGDGELFF
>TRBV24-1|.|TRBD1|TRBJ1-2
TGTGCCACCAGTGACCCCAGGGGGAACTATGGCTACACCTTC
CATSDPRGNYGYTF
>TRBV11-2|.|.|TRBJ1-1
TGTGCCAGCAGCTCCTCCAGCGCTGAAGCTTTCTTT
CASSSSSAEAFF
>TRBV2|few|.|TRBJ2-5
TGTGCCAGCGCGGGGTACCAAGAGACCCAGTACTTC
CASAGYQETQYF
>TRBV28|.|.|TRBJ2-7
TGTGCCAGCTTGCCCGGGGCGACCTCCTACGAGCAGTACTTC
CASLPGATSYEQYF
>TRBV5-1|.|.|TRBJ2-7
TGCGCCAGCAGCTTGATGGGTCCCAACTACGAGCAGTACTTC
CASSLMGPNYEQYF
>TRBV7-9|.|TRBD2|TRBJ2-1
TGTGCCAGCAGCTCGCTAGCGGGGGGGATCTACAATGAGCAGTTCTTC
CASSSLAGGIYNEQFF
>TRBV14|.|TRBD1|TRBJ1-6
TGTGCCAGCAGGCCAAGACAGGGTAGTTCACCCCTCCACTTT
CASRPRQGSSPLHF